The source of this T cell receptor beta chain is a study of blood T cell repertoires in COVID-19. Study-wide background: Acute and convalescent COVID-19 specimens originated in the United States, Italy and Spain.

Seattle participants joined during active infection and were tracked over time. For this clone: The sample contains more than one DNA sequence encoding this CDR3.

Per the original data handling: Amplification of reference gene primers was used by the study to estimate nucleated cell counts. Sequenced by immunoSEQ multiplex PCR; TCRdb stores in-frame clones only, minus some. That table is the source of V, J and clone size, and D and trimming were worked out from the DNA. The sample includes roughly 220,000 clones, 81% of them seen just once. Per the germline V gene, CDR1 is MDHEN and CDR2 is SYDVKM. V was trimmed by 3 bases and J by 5 bases, leaving 7 bases between them. CDR3 length: 12 residues. The chain employs TRBV28 and TRBJ1-2; D may be TRBD1 (5 bases). The clonotype originates from a woman of 80 years or more with COVID-19, enrolled during active disease. The sample was peripheral blood. CDR3 nucleotide sequence: TGTGCCAGCAGTTTGCGGGGGTATGGCTACACCTTC. Protein: CASSLRGYGYTF.